The 8 T cell receptor beta chains listed next were all sequenced from one sample in a study of neurological immune-mediated disorders. TCRdb reprocessed the 5' RACE reads with MiXCR, giving one entry per CDR3 protein. This sample has tens of thousands of distinct CDR3 sequences, with more than 2% found just once. What was sequenced was PBMCs. Every receptor here comes from a man aged 45-65 years with multiple sclerosis.

This clonotype was observed many times. V and J are TRBV5-1 and TRBJ2-7; possibly TRBD2 for D (5 bases). CDR1 and CDR2 from the germline V gene are SGHRS and YFSETQ. The CDR3 sequence is 14 residues long. Trimming left V 1 base short and J 0 bases short, with 8 bases between. This CDR3 reads CASSLRGNSYEQYF. CDR3 DNA: TGCGCCAGCAGCTTGCGAGGGAACTCCTACGAGCAGTACTTC.

This clonotype was detected ten times or more. The chain employs TRBV27 and TRBJ2-2; a possible D gene is TRBD1 (5 bases). The CDR3 loop spans 17 amino acids. From germline, CDR1 is MNHEY and CDR2 SMNVEV (reference sequence). Trimming stripped 4 bases from V and 4 bases from J, with 19 bases between. The CDR3 nucleotides are TGTGCCAGCAGTTCCCTTGACAGTCAGTGGGGCACCGGGGAGCTGTTTTTT. It is translated as CASSSLDSQWGTGELFF.

Many counts were recorded for this clonotype. The chain carries TRBV7-2 and TRBJ2-5; TRBD2 is a possible D gene (5 bases). The germline V gene has CDR1 SGHTA and CDR2 FQGNSA. Between the trimmed V and J ends, which lost 1 base and 6 bases, there was a span of 15 bases. This CDR3 contains 15 residues. The CDR3 DNA sequence: TGTGCCAGCAGCTTAGGCCTAGCCCCCTACCAGACCCAGTACTTC. Protein product: CASSLGLAPYQTQYF.

This clonotype was recorded at least ten times. J is TRBJ2-1 and V is TRBV29-1; no firm D call. The germline gives CDR1 SQVTM, CDR2 ANQGSEA. CDR3 length: 11 amino acids. Trimming took 8 bases from V and 5 from J, leaving 10 bases between them. CDR3 loop: CSSSVNNEQFF. The CDR3, as DNA: TGCAGCTCTTCAGTAAACAATGAGCAGTTCTTC.

This clonotype was observed at least ten times. The gene calls are TRBV7-9 and TRBJ2-7; maybe TRBD1 (5 bases). CDR1 is SEHNR and CDR2 is FQNEAQ in the germline V gene (reference sequence). CDR3 length equals 13 residues. The germline V and J ends were trimmed by 5 bases and 7 bases, with 15 bases remaining between them. The CDR3 bases are TGTGCCAGCAGCCGAGCTGATGACAGAGAGCAGTACTTC. This codes for CASSRADDREQYF. Full variable domain (outside the CDR3, taken from reference TRBV7-9 and TRBJ2-7): DTGVSQNPRHKITKRGQNVTFRCDPISEHNRLYWYRQTLGQGPEFLTYFQNEAQLEKSRLLSDRFSAERPKGSFSTLEIQRTEQGDSAMYLCASSRADDREQYFGPGTRLTVT.

This clonotype was seen at least ten times. The chain is built from TRBV29-1 and TRBJ2-3; D is perhaps TRBD2 (5 bases). The CDR3 has 14 residues. The V gene's germline CDR1 is SQVTM and CDR2 ANQGSEA. V dropped 7 bases and J dropped 0 bases, with 14 bases sitting between them. This chain's CDR3 is CSGAASPSTDTQYF. CDR3 DNA sequence: TGCAGCGGAGCGGCCTCACCTAGCACAGATACGCAGTATTTT.

The chain uses TRBV18 and TRBJ1-1; D is ambiguous. The CDR3 loop spans 14 amino acids. V was cut by 2 bases and J by 1 base, with 8 bases left in between. Germline V lookup: CDR1 KGHSH, CDR2 LQKENI. The CDR3 DNA follows: TGTGCCAGCTCACCAAACCGACAGAACACTGAAGCTTTCTTT. Translating it yields CASSPNRQNTEAFF.

The sample holds many counts of this clonotype. The rearrangement uses TRBV5-1 and TRBJ2-3; D gene ambiguous. In germline, CDR1 is SGHRS, CDR2 YFSETQ. Deletions cut 0 bases from V and 5 bases from J, with 4 bases between. The CDR3 contains 12 residues. The CDR3 DNA follows: TGCGCCAGCAGCTTGGATCGAGATACGCAGTATTTT. Translating it yields CASSLDRDTQYF.